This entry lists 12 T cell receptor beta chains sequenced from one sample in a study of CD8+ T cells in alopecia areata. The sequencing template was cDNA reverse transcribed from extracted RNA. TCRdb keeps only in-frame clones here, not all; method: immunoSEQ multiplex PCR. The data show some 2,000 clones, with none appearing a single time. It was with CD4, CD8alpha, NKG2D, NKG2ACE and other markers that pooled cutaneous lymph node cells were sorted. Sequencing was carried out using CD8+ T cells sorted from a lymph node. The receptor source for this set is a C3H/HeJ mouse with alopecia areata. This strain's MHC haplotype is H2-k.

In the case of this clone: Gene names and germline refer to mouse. The CDR3 sequence is CASSIPGGRNTLYF. The CDR3 DNA, read in part, is TGTGCCAGCAGTATACCAGGGGGGAGGAAC. The genes are TRBV13-1 and TRBJ2-4; D may be TRBD1 (7 bases). The DNA ends 4 residues before the CDR3 does, and the rest of the CDR3 is filled in from the germline J gene. Germline-derived CDR1 and CDR2 are NSHNY and SYGAGN. The length of the CDR3 is 14 residues.

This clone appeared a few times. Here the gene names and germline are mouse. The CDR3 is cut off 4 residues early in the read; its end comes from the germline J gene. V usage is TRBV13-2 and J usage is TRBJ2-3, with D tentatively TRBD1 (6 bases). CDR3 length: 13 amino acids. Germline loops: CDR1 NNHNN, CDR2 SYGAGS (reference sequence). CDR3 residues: CASGDAGQETLYF. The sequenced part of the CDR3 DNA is TGTGCCAGCGGTGATGCGGGACAAGAA.

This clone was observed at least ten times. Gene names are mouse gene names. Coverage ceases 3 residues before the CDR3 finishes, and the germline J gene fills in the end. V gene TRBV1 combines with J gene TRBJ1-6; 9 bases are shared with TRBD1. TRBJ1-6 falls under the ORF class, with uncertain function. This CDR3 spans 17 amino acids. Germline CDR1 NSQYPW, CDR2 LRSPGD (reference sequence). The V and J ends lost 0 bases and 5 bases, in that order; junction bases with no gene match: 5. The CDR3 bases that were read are TGCACCTGCAGTGCAGATCAATGGACAGGGGATAATTCGCCC. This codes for CTCSADQWTGDNSP. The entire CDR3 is CTCSADQWTGDNSPLYF.

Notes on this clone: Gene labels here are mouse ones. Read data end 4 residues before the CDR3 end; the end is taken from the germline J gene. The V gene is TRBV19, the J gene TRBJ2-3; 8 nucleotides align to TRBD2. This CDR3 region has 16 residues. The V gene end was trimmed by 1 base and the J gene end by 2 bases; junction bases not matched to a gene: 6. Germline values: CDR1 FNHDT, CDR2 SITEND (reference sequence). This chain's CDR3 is CASSIWGGADAETLYF. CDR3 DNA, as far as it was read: TGTGCCAGCAGTATATGGGGGGGGGCGGATGCAGAA.

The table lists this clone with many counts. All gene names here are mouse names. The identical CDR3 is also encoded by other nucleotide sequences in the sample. CDR3 in amino acids: CASSRDRANSDYTF. Incomplete CDR3 DNA: TGTGCCAGCAGTCGGGACAGAGCAAACTCC. This chain joins TRBV19 and TRBJ1-2, with 7 bases that match TRBD1. The sequenced fragment ends 4 residues before the CDR3 boundary, so the rest is inferred from the germline J gene. The CDR3 consists of 14 residues. Germline CDR1 and CDR2: FNHDT and SITEND (reference sequence). V trimming: 4 bases; J trimming: 0 bases; junction bases outside the gene matches: 3.

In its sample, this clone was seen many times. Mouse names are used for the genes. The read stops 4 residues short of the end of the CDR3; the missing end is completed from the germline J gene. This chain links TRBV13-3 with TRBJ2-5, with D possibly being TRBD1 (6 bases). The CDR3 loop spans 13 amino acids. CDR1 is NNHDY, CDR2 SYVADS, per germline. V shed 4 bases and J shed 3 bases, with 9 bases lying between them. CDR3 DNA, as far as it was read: TGTGCCAGCAGTCCGGGACATCAAGAC. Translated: CASSPGHQD. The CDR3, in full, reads CASSPGHQDTQYF.

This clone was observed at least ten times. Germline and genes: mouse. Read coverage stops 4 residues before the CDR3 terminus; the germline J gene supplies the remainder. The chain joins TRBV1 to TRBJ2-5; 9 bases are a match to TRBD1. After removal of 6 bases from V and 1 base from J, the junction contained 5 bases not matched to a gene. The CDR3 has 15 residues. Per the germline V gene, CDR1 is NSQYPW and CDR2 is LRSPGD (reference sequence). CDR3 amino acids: CTCRWDRDYQDTQYF. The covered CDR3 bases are TGCACCTGCAGGTGGGACAGGGACTACCAAGAC.

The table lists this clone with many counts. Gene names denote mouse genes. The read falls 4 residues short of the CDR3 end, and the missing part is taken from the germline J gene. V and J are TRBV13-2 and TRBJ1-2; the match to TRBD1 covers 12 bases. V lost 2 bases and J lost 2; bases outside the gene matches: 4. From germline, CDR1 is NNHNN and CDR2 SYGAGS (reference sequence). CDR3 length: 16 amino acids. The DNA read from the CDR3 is TGTGCCAGCGGTGACGCGGGACAGGGGGCGAACTCC. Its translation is CASGDAGQGANS. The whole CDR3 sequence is CASGDAGQGANSDYTF.

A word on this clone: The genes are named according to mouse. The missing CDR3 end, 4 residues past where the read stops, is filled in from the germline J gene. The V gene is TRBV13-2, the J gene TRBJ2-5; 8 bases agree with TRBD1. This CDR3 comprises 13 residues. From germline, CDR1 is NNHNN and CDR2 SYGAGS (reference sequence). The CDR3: CASGDRTGDTQYF. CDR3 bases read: TGTGCCAGCGGTGATCGGACAGGGGAC.

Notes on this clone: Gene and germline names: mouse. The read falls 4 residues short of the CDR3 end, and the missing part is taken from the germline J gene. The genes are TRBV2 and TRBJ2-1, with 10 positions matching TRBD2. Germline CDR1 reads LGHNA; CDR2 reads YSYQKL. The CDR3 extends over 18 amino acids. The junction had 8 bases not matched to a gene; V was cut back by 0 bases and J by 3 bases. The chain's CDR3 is CASSQDHAGGALYAEQFF. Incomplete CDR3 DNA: TGTGCCAGCAGCCAAGATCATGCTGGGGGGGCGCTCTATGCT.

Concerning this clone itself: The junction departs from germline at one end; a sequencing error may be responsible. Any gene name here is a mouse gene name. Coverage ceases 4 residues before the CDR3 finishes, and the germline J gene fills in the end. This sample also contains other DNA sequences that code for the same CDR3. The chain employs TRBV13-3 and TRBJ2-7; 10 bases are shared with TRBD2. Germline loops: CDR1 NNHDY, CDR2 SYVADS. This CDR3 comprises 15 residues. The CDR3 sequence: CASSDQLDWGYEQYF. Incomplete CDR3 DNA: TGCGCCAGCAGTGATCAGCTGGACTGGGGGTAT.

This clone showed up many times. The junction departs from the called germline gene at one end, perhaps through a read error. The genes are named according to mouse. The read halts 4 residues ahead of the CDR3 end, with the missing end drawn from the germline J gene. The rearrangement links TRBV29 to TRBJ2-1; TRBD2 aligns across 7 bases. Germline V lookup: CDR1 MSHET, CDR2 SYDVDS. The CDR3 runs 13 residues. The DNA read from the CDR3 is TGTGCCAGCAGTATGGGGGGCTATGCT. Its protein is CASSMGGYA. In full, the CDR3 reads CASSMGGYAEQFF.